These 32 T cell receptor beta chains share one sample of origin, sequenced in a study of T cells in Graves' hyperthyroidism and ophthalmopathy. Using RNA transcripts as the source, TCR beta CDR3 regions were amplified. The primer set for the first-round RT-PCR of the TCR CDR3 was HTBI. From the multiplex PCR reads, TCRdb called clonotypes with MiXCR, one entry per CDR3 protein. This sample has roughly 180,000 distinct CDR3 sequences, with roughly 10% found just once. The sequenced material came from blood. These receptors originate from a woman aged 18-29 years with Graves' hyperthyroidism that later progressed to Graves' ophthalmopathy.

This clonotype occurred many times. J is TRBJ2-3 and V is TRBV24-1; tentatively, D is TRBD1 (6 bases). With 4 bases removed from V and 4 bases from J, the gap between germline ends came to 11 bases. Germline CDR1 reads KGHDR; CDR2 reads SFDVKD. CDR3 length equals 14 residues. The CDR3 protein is CATSESDSPDTQYF. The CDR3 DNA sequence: TGTGCCACCAGTGAATCGGACAGCCCAGATACGCAGTATTTT.

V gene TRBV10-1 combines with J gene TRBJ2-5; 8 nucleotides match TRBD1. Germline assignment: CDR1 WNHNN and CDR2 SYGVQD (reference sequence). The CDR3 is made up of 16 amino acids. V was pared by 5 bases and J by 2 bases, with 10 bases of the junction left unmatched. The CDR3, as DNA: TGCGCCAGCAGTACCCATAGGACAGGGCCTCAAGAGACCCAGTACTTC. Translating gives CASSTHRTGPQETQYF.

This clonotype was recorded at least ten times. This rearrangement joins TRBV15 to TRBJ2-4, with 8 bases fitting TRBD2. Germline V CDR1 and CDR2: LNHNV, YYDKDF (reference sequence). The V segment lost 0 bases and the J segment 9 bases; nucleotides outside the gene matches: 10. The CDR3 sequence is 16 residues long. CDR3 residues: CATSRDLRGGRSIQYF. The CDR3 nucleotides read TGTGCCACCAGCAGAGATCTTCGGGGGGGGCGAAGCATTCAGTACTTC.

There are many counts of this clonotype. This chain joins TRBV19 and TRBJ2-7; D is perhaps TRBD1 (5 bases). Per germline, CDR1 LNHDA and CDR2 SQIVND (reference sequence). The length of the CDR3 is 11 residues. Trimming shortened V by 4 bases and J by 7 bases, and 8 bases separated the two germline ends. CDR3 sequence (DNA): TGTGCCAGTAGTACAGGGCGGGAGCAGTACTTC. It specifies CASSTGREQYF.

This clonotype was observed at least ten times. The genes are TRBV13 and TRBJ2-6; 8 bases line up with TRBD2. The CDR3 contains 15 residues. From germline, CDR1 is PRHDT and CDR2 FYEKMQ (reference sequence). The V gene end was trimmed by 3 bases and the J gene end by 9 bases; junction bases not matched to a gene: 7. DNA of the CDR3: TGTGCCAGCAGCTTTTTCCTAGCGGGTGGCAACGTCCTGACTTTC. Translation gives CASSFFLAGGNVLTF.

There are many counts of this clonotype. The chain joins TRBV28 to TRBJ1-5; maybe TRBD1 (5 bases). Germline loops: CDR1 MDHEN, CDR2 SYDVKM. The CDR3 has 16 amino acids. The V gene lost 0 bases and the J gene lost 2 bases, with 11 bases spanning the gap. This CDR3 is CASSLWGGGGNQPQHF. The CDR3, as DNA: TGTGCCAGCAGTTTATGGGGGGGAGGGGGCAATCAGCCCCAGCATTTT.

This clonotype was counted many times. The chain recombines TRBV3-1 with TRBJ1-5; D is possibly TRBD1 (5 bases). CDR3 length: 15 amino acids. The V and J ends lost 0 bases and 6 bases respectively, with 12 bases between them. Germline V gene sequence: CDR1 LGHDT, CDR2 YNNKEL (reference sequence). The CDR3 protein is CASSQDAAGRQPQHF. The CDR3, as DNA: TGTGCCAGCAGCCAAGATGCGGCAGGGCGTCAGCCCCAGCATTTT.

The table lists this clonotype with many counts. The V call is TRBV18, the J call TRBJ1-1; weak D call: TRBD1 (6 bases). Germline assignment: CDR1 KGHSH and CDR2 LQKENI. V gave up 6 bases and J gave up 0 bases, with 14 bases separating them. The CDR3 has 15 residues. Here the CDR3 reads CASSQGIGMNTEAFF. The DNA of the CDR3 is TGTGCCAGCTCCCAGGGGATAGGGATGAACACTGAAGCTTTCTTT.

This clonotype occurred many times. CDR3 protein: CASSLEFGSRQEQFF. DNA for the CDR3: TGTGCCAGCAGCTTAGAATTCGGGTCCAGGCAGGAGCAGTTCTTC. The V and J genes are TRBV7-9 and TRBJ2-1, with D uncertain. Deletions cut 1 base from V and 10 bases from J, with 17 bases between. CDR1 is SEHNR, CDR2 FQNEAQ, per germline (reference sequence). The length of the CDR3 is 15 residues. Using reference TRBV7-9 and TRBJ2-1 for the parts outside the CDR3, the full variable domain is DTGVSQNPRHKITKRGQNVTFRCDPISEHNRLYWYRQTLGQGPEFLTYFQNEAQLEKSRLLSDRFSAERPKGSFSTLEIQRTEQGDSAMYLCASSLEFGSRQEQFFGPGTRLTVL.

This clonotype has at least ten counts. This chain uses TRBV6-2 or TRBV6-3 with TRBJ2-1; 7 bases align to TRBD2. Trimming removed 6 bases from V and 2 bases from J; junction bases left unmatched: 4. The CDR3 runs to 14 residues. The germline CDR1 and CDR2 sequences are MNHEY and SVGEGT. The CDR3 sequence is CASSLGLAYNEQFF. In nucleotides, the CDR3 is TGTGCCAGCAGCTTAGGACTAGCCTACAATGAGCAGTTCTTC.

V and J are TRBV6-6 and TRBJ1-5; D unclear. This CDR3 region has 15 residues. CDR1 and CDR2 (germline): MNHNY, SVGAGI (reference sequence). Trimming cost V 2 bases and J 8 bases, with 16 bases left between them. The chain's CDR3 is CASSYHASQREPQHF. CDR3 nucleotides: TGTGCCAGCAGTTACCATGCCAGCCAGAGGGAGCCCCAGCATTTT.

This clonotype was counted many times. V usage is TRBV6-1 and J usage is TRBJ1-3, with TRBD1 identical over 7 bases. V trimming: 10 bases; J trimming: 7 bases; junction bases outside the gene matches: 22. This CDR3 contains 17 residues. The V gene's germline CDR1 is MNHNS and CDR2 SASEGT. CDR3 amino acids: CANFLPLEGQRENTIYF. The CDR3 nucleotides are TGTGCCAACTTCCTCCCCCTCGAGGGACAGAGGGAGAACACCATATATTTT.

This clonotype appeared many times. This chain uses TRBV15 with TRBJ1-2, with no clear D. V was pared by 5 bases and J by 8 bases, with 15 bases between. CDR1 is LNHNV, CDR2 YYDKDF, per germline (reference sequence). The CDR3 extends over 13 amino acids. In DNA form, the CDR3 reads TGTGCCACCAGCGAACGGACGTCACAAGGCTACACCTTC. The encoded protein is CATSERTSQGYTF.

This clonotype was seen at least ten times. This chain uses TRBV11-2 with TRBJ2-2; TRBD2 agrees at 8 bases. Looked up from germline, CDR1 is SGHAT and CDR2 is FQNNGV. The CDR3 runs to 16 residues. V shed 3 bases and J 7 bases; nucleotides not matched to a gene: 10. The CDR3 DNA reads TGTGCCAGCAGCTTGCTTCGAGCGGGAGATGGCGGGGAGCTGTTTTTT. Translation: CASSLLRAGDGGELFF.

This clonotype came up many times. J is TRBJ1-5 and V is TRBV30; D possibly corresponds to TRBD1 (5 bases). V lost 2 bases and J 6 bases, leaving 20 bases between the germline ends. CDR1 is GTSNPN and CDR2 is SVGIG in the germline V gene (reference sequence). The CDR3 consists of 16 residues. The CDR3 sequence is CAWSPAFGGLGQPQHF. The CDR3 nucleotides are TGTGCCTGGAGTCCCGCCTTCGGGGGATTAGGTCAGCCCCAGCATTTT.

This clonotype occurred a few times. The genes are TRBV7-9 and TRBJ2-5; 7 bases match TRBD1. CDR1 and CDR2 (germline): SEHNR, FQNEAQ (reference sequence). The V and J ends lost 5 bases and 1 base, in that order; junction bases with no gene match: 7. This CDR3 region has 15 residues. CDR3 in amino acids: CASSLREGAQETQYF. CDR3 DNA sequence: TGTGCCAGCAGCCTTAGAGAGGGGGCCCAAGAGACCCAGTACTTC. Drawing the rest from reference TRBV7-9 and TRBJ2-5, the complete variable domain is DTGVSQNPRHKITKRGQNVTFRCDPISEHNRLYWYRQTLGQGPEFLTYFQNEAQLEKSRLLSDRFSAERPKGSFSTLEIQRTEQGDSAMYLCASSLREGAQETQYFGPGTRLLVL.

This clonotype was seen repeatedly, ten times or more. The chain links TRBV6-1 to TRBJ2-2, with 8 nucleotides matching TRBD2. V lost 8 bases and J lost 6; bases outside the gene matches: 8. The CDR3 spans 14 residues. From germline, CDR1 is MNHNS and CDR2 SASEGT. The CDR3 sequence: CASFSGSGAGELFF. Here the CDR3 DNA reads TGTGCCAGCTTCAGCGGGAGCGGCGCCGGGGAGCTGTTTTTT.

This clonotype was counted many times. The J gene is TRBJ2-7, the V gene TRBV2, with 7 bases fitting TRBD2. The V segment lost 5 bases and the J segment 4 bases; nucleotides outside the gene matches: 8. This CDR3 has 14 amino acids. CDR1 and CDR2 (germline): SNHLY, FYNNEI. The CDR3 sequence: CASSSGKYGYEQYF. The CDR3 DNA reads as TGTGCCAGCAGTAGCGGGAAGTACGGGTACGAGCAGTACTTC.

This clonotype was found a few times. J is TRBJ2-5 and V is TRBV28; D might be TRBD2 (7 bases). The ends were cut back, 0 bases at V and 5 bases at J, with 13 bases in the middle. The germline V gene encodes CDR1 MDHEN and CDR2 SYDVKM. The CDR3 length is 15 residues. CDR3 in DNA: TGTGCCAGCAGTTTATGGCGGGGGCTAGGGGAGACCCAGTACTTC. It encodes CASSLWRGLGETQYF.

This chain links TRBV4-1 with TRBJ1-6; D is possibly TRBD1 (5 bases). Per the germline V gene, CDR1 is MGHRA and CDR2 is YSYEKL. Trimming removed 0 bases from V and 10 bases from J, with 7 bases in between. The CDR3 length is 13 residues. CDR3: CASSQEGVSPLHF. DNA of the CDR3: TGCGCCAGCAGCCAAGAAGGGGTCTCACCCCTCCACTTT.

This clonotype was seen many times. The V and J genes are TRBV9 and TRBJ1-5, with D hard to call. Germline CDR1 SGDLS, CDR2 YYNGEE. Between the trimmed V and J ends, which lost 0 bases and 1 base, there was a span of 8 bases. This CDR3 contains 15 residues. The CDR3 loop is CASSVAGESNQPQHF. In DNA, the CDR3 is TGTGCCAGCAGCGTAGCTGGGGAAAGCAATCAGCCCCAGCATTTT.

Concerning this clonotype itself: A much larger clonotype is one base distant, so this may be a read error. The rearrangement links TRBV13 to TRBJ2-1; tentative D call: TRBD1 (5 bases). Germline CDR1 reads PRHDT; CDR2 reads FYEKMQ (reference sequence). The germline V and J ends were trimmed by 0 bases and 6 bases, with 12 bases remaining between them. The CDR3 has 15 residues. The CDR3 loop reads CASSLGLGASNEQFF. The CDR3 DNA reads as TGTGCCAGCAGCTTAGGTCTAGGGGCTAGCAATGAGCAGTTCTTC.

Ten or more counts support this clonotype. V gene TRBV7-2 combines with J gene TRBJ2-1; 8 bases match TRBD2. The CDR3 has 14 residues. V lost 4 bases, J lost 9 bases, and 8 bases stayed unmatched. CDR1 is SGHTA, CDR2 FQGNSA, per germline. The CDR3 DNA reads TGTGCCAGCAGCTCGACCGGGACTAGATTTGAGCAGTTCTTC. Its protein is CASSSTGTRFEQFF.

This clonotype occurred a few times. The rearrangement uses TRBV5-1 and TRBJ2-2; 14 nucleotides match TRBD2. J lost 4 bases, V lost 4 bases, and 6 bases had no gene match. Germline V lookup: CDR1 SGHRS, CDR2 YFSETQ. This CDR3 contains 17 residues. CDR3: CASSQWTSGRFTGELFF. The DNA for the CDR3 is TGCGCCAGCAGCCAATGGACTAGCGGGAGGTTCACCGGGGAGCTGTTTTTT.

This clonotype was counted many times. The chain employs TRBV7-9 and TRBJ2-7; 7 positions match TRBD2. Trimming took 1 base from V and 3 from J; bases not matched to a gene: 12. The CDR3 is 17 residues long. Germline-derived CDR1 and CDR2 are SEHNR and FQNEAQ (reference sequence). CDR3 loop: CASSLGDYRVALYEQYF. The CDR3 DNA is TGTGCCAGCAGCTTAGGGGACTACCGGGTCGCCCTCTACGAGCAGTACTTC.

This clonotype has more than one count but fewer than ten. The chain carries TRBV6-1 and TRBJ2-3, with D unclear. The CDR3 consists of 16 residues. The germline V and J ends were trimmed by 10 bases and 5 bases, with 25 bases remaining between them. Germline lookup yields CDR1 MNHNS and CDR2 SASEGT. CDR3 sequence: CATPTPRNLKGDTQYF. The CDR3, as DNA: TGTGCCACCCCCACCCCGCGGAACCTCAAAGGAGATACGCAGTATTTT.

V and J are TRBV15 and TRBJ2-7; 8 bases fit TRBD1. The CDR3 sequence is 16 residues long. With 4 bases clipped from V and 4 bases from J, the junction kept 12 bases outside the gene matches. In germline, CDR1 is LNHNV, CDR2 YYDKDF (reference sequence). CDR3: CATSILNRDRIYEQYF. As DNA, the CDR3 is TGTGCCACCAGCATCCTTAACCGGGACAGGATATACGAGCAGTACTTC.

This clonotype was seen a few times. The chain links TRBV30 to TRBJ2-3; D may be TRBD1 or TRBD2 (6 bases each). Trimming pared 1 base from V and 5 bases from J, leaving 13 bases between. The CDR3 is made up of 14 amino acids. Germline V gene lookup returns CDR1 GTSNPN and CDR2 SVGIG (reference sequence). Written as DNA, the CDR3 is TGTGCCTGGAGTGGGACGGGGGCACGAGATACGCAGTATTTT. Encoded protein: CAWSGTGARDTQYF. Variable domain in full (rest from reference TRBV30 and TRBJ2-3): SQTIHQWPATLVQPVGSPLSLECTVEGTSNPNLYWYRQAAGRGLQLLFYSVGIGQISSEVPQNLSASRPQDRQFILSSKKLLLSDSGFYLCAWSGTGARDTQYFGPGTRLTVL.

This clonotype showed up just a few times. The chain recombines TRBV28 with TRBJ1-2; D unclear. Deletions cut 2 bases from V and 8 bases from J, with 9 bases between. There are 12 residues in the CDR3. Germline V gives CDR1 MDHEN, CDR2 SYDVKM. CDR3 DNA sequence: TGTGCCAGCAGTTTAGTTGGGGAAGGCTACACCTTC. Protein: CASSLVGEGYTF.

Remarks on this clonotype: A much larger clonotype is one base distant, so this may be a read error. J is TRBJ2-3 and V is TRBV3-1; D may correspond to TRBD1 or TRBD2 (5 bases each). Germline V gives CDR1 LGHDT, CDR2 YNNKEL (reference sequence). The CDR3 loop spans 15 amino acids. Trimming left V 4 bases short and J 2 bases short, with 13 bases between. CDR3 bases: TGTGCCAGCAGCCGGGGACGGGTCTTCACAGATACGCAGTATTTT. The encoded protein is CASSRGRVFTDTQYF.

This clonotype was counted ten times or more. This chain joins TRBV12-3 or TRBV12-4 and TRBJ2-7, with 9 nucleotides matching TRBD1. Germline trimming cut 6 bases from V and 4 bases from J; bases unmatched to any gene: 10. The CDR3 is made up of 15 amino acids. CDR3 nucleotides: TGTGCCAGCAGCTACTCCGGGACAGGGAGGTACGAGCAGTACTTC. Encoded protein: CASSYSGTGRYEQYF.

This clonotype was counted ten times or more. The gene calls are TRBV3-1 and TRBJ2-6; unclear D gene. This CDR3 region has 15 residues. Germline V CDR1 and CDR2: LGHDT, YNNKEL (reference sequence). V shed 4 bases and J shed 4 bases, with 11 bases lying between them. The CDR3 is CASSPRTYGANVLTF. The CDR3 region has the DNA TGTGCCAGCAGCCCTCGGACGTACGGGGCCAACGTCCTGACTTTC.